Each of the 23 T cell receptor beta chains below was sequenced from the same sample in a study of T cell clones after liver transplantation (dated by TCRdb to the late 2010s). Library preparation employed the immunoSEQ multiplex PCR assay. In its TCRdb copy, this immuneACCESS table keeps in-frame sequences only and misses some clones. Where compared with another copy, unresolved V genes explain less than half of these, and the others have no known cause. The sample contains more than 65,000 clones, 90% of them found a single time. The ten biggest clones cover roughly 3% of the sample. Reading the label with the study, this specimen's time point is: pre-transplant. The sequenced sample was CD4+ T cells from blood, obtained before liver transplant. The origin of the receptors is a human donor who received a liver transplant.

The table lists this clone with a few counts. V is TRBV2 and J is TRBJ2-1; 14 nucleotides agree with TRBD2. The CDR3 contains 14 residues. Trimming cost V 7 bases and J 10 bases; bases outside gene matches: 6. CDR1 is SNHLY, CDR2 FYNNEI, per germline. CDR3 bases: TGTGCCAGCACCCTAGGGACTAGCGGGGGAGAGCAGTTCTTC. It translates to CASTLGTSGGEQFF.

V usage is TRBV7-2 and J usage is TRBJ1-2; TRBD1 matches at 7 bases. Germline V gives CDR1 SGHTA, CDR2 FQGNSA. CDR3 length equals 15 residues. V shed 1 base, J shed 4 bases, and the junction held 6 bases outside the gene matches. CDR3 sequence (DNA): TGTGCCAGCAGCTTAGATAACAGGGGCCCCTATGGCTACACCTTC. Its protein product is CASSLDNRGPYGYTF.

The chain carries TRBV5-4 and TRBJ2-7; 8 bases agree with TRBD1. The J segment lost 6 bases and the V segment lost 0 bases, leaving 5 bases of the junction unmatched. The CDR3 consists of 14 residues. The germline gives CDR1 SGHNT, CDR2 YYREEE (reference sequence). The CDR3 region is CASSLVRGRSEQYF. Here the CDR3 DNA reads TGTGCCAGCAGCTTGGTCAGGGGGCGATCCGAGCAGTACTTC.

This clone occurred once. The genes are TRBV5-1 and TRBJ2-2, with 7 bases lining up with TRBD2. Germline assignment: CDR1 SGHRS and CDR2 YFSETQ. The CDR3 extends over 14 amino acids. The trim removed 4 bases at V and 6 bases at J, leaving 6 bases unmatched. Written as DNA, the CDR3 is TGCGCCAGCAGCACCGGACTAGAAGCCGGGGAGCTGTTTTTT. This gives the protein CASSTGLEAGELFF.

The gene calls are TRBV11-2 and TRBJ1-2; D gene ambiguous. CDR1 is SGHAT and CDR2 is FQNNGV in the germline V gene. This CDR3 contains 15 residues. Trimming removed 0 bases from V and 2 bases from J, with 10 bases in between. The CDR3 DNA sequence: TGTGCCAGCAGCTTAGACCTGGTACAGAACTATGGCTACACCTTC. Protein sequence: CASSLDLVQNYGYTF.

The rearrangement uses TRBV6-5 and TRBJ2-5, with 11 bases fitting TRBD1. CDR3 length: 16 amino acids. Trimming at V came to 2 bases and at J to 5 bases, leaving 7 bases not matched to a gene. Germline lookup yields CDR1 MNHEY and CDR2 SVGAGI. CDR3 DNA sequence: TGTGCCAGCAGTTACATAAGGACAGGGGGCAGCGAGACCCAGTACTTC. Encoded protein: CASSYIRTGGSETQYF.

This sequence joins TRBV7-6 and TRBJ1-1; weak D call: TRBD1 (5 bases). Germline CDR1 SGHVS, CDR2 FNYEAQ. The CDR3 totals 14 residues. Trimming removed 6 bases from V and 1 base from J, with 12 bases in between. The CDR3 DNA reads as TGTGCCAGCAGGCGACGGACACAGAACACTGAAGCTTTCTTT. This sequence encodes CASRRRTQNTEAFF.

V is TRBV30 and J is TRBJ2-7; 11 nucleotides line up with TRBD2. This CDR3 region has 16 residues. The V segment lost 1 base and the J segment 3 bases; nucleotides outside the gene matches: 8. CDR1 GTSNPN and CDR2 SVGIG come from the germline V gene (reference sequence). In DNA, the CDR3 is TGTGCCTGGAGTGCCCGACTAGCGGGAAGAAACTACGAGCAGTACTTC. Translation: CAWSARLAGRNYEQYF.

The V gene is TRBV5-4, the J gene TRBJ2-3; a weak D match, TRBD2 (6 bases). The CDR3 loop spans 16 amino acids. Looked up from germline, CDR1 is SGHNT and CDR2 is YYREEE (reference sequence). Between the trimmed V and J ends, which lost 4 bases and 4 bases, there was a span of 19 bases. The CDR3 here is CASSPTDGSRADTQYF. CDR3 bases: TGTGCCAGCAGCCCAACGGACGGGAGCCGAGCAGATACGCAGTATTTT.

The V and J genes are TRBV4-3 and TRBJ2-3; D is perhaps TRBD1 (6 bases). V dropped 4 bases and J dropped 2 bases, with 13 bases sitting between them. Germline-derived CDR1 and CDR2 are LGHNA and YSLEER. The length of the CDR3 is 15 residues. The chain's CDR3 is CASSRGHDFTDTQYF. CDR3 in DNA: TGCGCCAGCAGCCGGGGACACGACTTCACAGATACGCAGTATTTT.

In DNA form, the CDR3 reads TGTGCCAGGCGGAGGGCGTTCCTTCTGAGGGCCAACGTCCTGACTTTC. Residues: CARRRAFLLRANVLTF. V is TRBV9 and J is TRBJ2-6; D perhaps matches TRBD2 (6 bases). Trimming shortened V by 8 bases and J by 5 bases, and 20 bases separated the two germline ends. In germline, CDR1 is SGDLS, CDR2 YYNGEE. This CDR3 has 16 amino acids.

The chain joins TRBV19 to TRBJ2-7; maybe TRBD2 (6 bases). CDR1 and CDR2 from the germline V gene are LNHDA and SQIVND (reference sequence). The CDR3 spans 15 residues. V was pared by 0 bases and J by 4 bases, with 13 bases between. The CDR3 nucleotides read TGTGCCAGTAGTATAGATTTTAGCGGTACTTACGAGCAGTACTTC. It encodes CASSIDFSGTYEQYF.

The rearrangement uses TRBV7-9 and TRBJ1-3; tentative D call: TRBD1 (6 bases). V lost 5 bases, J lost 0 bases, and 23 bases lay in between. The CDR3 has 19 residues. CDR1 SEHNR and CDR2 FQNEAQ come from the germline V gene (reference sequence). The CDR3 reads CASSPIQTGLGYSGNTIYF. CDR3 sequence (DNA): TGTGCCAGCAGCCCTATACAGACAGGCCTGGGATACTCTGGAAACACCATATATTTT.

The CDR3 here is CSARLDSEQYF. CDR3 DNA sequence: TGCAGTGCTAGATTGGATTCCGAGCAGTACTTC. The J gene is TRBJ2-7, the V gene TRBV20-1; D is unresolved. Per germline, CDR1 DFQATT and CDR2 SNEGSKA (reference sequence). The CDR3 extends over 11 amino acids. V lost 2 bases to trimming and J lost 6 bases, with 8 bases between them.

The genes are TRBV27 and TRBJ2-2; 9 bases map to TRBD2. V shed 6 bases, J shed 5 bases, and the junction held 7 bases outside the gene matches. Germline CDR1 reads MNHEY; CDR2 reads SMNVEV (reference sequence). The CDR3 has 15 amino acids. CDR3 DNA: TGTGCCAGCAGCTTACTAGCGGGTCGTACCGGGGAGCTGTTTTTT. This sequence encodes CASSLLAGRTGELFF.

The chain joins TRBV5-4 to TRBJ2-7; D is ambiguous. Germline lookup yields CDR1 SGHNT and CDR2 YYREEE (reference sequence). This CDR3 spans 14 amino acids. The V and J ends lost 0 bases and 2 bases respectively, with 9 bases between them. The DNA of the CDR3 is TGTGCCAGCAGCTTGGAACTCCAGCCCTACGAGCAGTACTTC. This gives the protein CASSLELQPYEQYF.

On this clone itself: A junction end diverges from the germline sequence, so it may reflect a read error. The chain uses TRBV27 and TRBJ2-3; 10 bases align to TRBD2. Germline lookup yields CDR1 MNHEY and CDR2 SMNVEV (reference sequence). This CDR3 has 16 amino acids. CDR3 in amino acids: CASSQRASGGTYTQYF. The CDR3 nucleotides are TGTGCCAGCAGTCAGAGGGCTAGCGGGGGCACATATACGCAGTATTTT.

The V gene is TRBV2, the J gene TRBJ1-3, with 9 bases matching TRBD1. The trim removed 6 bases at V and 4 bases at J, leaving 4 bases unmatched. The CDR3 spans 14 residues. Looked up from germline, CDR1 is SNHLY and CDR2 is FYNNEI. The CDR3 loop is CASRGTGRGNTIYF. CDR3 nucleotides: TGTGCCAGCAGGGGGACAGGGCGAGGAAACACCATATATTTT.

This chain connects TRBV5-1 to TRBJ2-7; 10 bases line up with TRBD2. This CDR3 has 14 amino acids. The V segment lost 2 bases and the J segment 7 bases; nucleotides outside the gene matches: 6. Germline V lookup: CDR1 SGHRS, CDR2 YFSETQ. CDR3 amino acids: CASSLSGRVGEQYF. CDR3 DNA: TGCGCCAGCAGCTTAAGCGGGAGGGTTGGTGAGCAGTACTTC.

The V call is TRBV5-1, the J call TRBJ1-3; maybe TRBD1 (5 bases). Germline CDR1 and CDR2: SGHRS and YFSETQ. This CDR3 region has 13 residues. Trimming removed 5 bases at V and 0 bases at J, with 6 bases between. Written as DNA, the CDR3 is TGCGCCAGCAGTAGGGGCTCTGGAAACACCATATATTTT. Protein: CASSRGSGNTIYF.

This sequence joins TRBV7-2 and TRBJ1-4; no clear D gene. Trimming took off 1 base at V and 4 bases at J, with 7 bases between the two ends. CDR1 and CDR2 from the germline V gene are SGHTA and FQGNSA. The CDR3 has 14 amino acids. The CDR3 nucleotides read TGTGCCAGCAGCTTAGATCTGGGTAATGAAAAACTGTTTTTT. Protein sequence: CASSLDLGNEKLFF.

V and J are TRBV28 and TRBJ2-1, with 11 positions matching TRBD2. CDR1 is MDHEN, CDR2 SYDVKM, per germline. The CDR3 has 19 amino acids. With V trimmed by 1 base and J by 1 base, 9 bases remained unmatched. This CDR3 is CASSLSGLAGGVSYNEQFF. The CDR3 DNA sequence: TGTGCCAGCAGTTTATCTGGTCTAGCGGGAGGCGTGTCCTACAATGAGCAGTTCTTC.

This chain connects TRBV19 to TRBJ1-5; 8 bases are a match to TRBD1. CDR3 length: 15 amino acids. The J segment lost 4 bases and the V segment lost 4 bases, leaving 6 bases of the junction unmatched. Germline CDR1 reads LNHDA; CDR2 reads SQIVND (reference sequence). CDR3 coding DNA: TGTGCCAGTAGTAGTGGACAGGGCCCTAATCAGCCCCAGCATTTT. Protein sequence: CASSSGQGPNQPQHF.